The 15 T cell receptor beta chains reported below all come from one sample, sequenced in a study of T-cell reconstitution after alpha-beta-depleted transplantation in children. Unique molecular identifiers were used to barcode this TCRbeta library. TCRdb reanalysed the PCR reads using MiXCR and keeps one entry per CDR3 protein. The data hold 500,000 to 750,000 distinct CDR3 sequences, with 10% to 15% observed a single time. The sample in question was PBMCs, mostly from graft donor cells, obtained 360 days after TCRalphabeta/CD19-depleted stem cell transplant. Receptors originate from a male patient younger than 18 who had a stem cell transplant for acute myeloid leukemia, so the T cells may come from the graft donor.

This clonotype came up a few times. The chain recombines TRBV9 with TRBJ2-4; 10 bases fit TRBD1. Germline V gene sequence: CDR1 SGDLS, CDR2 YYNGEE. The CDR3 sequence is 14 residues long. With 3 bases clipped from V and 7 bases from J, the junction kept 4 bases outside the gene matches. The CDR3 here is CASSAGQGSNIQYF. The CDR3 coding sequence is TGTGCCAGCAGCGCGGGACAGGGGAGTAACATTCAGTACTTC. The whole variable domain, remainder taken from reference TRBV9 and TRBJ2-4, is DSGVTQTPKHLITATGQRVTLRCSPRSGDLSVYWYQQSLDQGLQFLIQYYNGEERAKGNILERFSAQQFPDLHSELNLSSLELGDSALYFCASSAGQGSNIQYFGAGTRLSVL.

This chain links TRBV27 with TRBJ2-2, with 7 bases matching TRBD1. In germline, CDR1 is MNHEY, CDR2 SMNVEV (reference sequence). J gave up 5 bases and V 8 bases, and 17 bases lay outside the gene matches. CDR3 length: 17 amino acids. Written as DNA, the CDR3 is TGTGCCAGCTTATCCTCGACAGGGTACCCTAGTACCGGGGAGCTGTTTTTT. As protein: CASLSSTGYPSTGELFF.

Only a few counts were recorded for this clonotype. The chain links TRBV20-1 to TRBJ2-7, with D maybe TRBD1 (7 bases). This CDR3 is built from 18 residues. Germline lookup yields CDR1 DFQATT and CDR2 SNEGSKA (reference sequence). The ends were cut back, 0 bases at V and 0 bases at J, with 21 bases in the middle. The CDR3 DNA is TGCAGTGCTAGAGATTTCGGAGGGGTGACAGGGAACTCCTACGAGCAGTACTTC. Its protein is CSARDFGGVTGNSYEQYF.

Turning to this clonotype: Possible read error: a much larger clone is one base away. The chain employs TRBV28 and TRBJ2-7; D gene ambiguous. This CDR3 is 11 amino acids long. CDR1 MDHEN and CDR2 SYDVKM come from the germline V gene. V gave up 0 bases and J gave up 7 bases, with 4 bases separating them. CDR3 bases: TGTGCCAGCAGTTTATGGGAGGAGCAGTACTTC. Translated, it gives CASSLWEEQYF.

This chain joins TRBV5-5 and TRBJ1-1; D is undetermined. V lost 5 bases to trimming and J lost 1 base, with 18 bases between them. Germline CDR1 reads SGHKS; CDR2 reads YYEKEE (reference sequence). The CDR3 spans 16 residues. This CDR3 reads CASSPRVSTGNTEAFF. Here the CDR3 DNA reads TGTGCCAGCAGTCCGAGGGTTTCGACGGGGAACACTGAAGCTTTCTTT. The variable domain in full, with the rest retrieved from reference TRBV5-5 and TRBJ1-1, is DAGVTQSPTHLIKTRGQQVTLRCSPISGHKSVSWYQQVLGQGPQFIFQYYEKEERGRGNFPDRFSARQFPNYSSELNVNALLLGDSALYLCASSPRVSTGNTEAFFGQGTRLTVV.

This clonotype was observed a few times. Written as DNA, the CDR3 is TGTGCCAGCAGTTACTCGAGGCTAGCGGGACCGAATGAGCAGTTCTTC. It codes for CASSYSRLAGPNEQFF. The rearrangement joins TRBV6-2 or TRBV6-3 to TRBJ2-1, with 9 positions matching TRBD2. CDR1 and CDR2 from the germline V gene are MNHEY and SVGEGT. V lost 0 bases, J lost 7 bases, and 7 bases stayed unmatched. There are 16 residues in the CDR3.

This clonotype was observed a few times. The chain links TRBV20-1 to TRBJ2-1; D is undetermined. The CDR3 contains 13 residues. V was cut by 0 bases and J by 6 bases, with 9 bases left in between. Looked up from germline, CDR1 is DFQATT and CDR2 is SNEGSKA (reference sequence). CDR3 sequence: CSAREFRSNEQFF. As DNA, the CDR3 is TGCAGTGCTAGAGAGTTCAGGAGCAATGAGCAGTTCTTC.

This chain connects TRBV12-3 or TRBV12-4 to TRBJ2-7; a weak D match, TRBD1 (5 bases). CDR3 length: 13 amino acids. V shed 6 bases and J shed 4 bases, with 13 bases lying between them. The CDR3 loop reads CASSMDNFYEQYF. CDR3 nucleotides: TGTGCCAGCAGCATGGACAACTTTTACGAGCAGTACTTC.

This clonotype was seen more than once but under ten times. The rearrangement links TRBV7-8 to TRBJ2-5; 11 positions match TRBD2. J gave up 5 bases and V 2 bases, and 7 bases lay outside the gene matches. The CDR3 runs 16 residues. Germline CDR1 reads SGHVS; CDR2 reads FQNEAQ. The CDR3 region has the DNA TGTGCCAGCAGCTTATCTAGCGGGAGGATTTGGGAGACCCAGTACTTC. Translated, it gives CASSLSSGRIWETQYF.

The chain carries TRBV27 and TRBJ2-7; possible D gene TRBD1, 5 bases. V was cut by 4 bases and J by 0 bases, with 13 bases left in between. The CDR3 is 15 amino acids. Germline V gene sequence: CDR1 MNHEY, CDR2 SMNVEV (reference sequence). The CDR3 sequence: CASSSSQGVSYEQYF. Here the CDR3 DNA reads TGTGCCAGCAGTTCTTCTCAGGGCGTCTCCTACGAGCAGTACTTC.

This clonotype turned up a few times. The chain carries TRBV5-1 and TRBJ2-7, with a possible D match to TRBD2 (6 bases). The CDR3 runs to 16 residues. V lost 0 bases and J lost 0, with 13 bases in between. Per germline, CDR1 SGHRS and CDR2 YFSETQ. The CDR3 loop reads CASSLAERVYSYEQYF. DNA of the CDR3: TGCGCCAGCAGCTTGGCCGAGCGGGTCTACTCCTACGAGCAGTACTTC.

The sample holds a few counts of this clonotype. The chain links TRBV6-5 to TRBJ2-7; tentatively, D is TRBD1 (6 bases). CDR1 is MNHEY, CDR2 SVGAGI, per germline. The V and J ends lost 7 bases and 2 bases respectively, with 15 bases between them. CDR3 length: 14 residues. In DNA form, the CDR3 reads TGTGCCAGCACCCCGTTACAGGGCCCCTACGAGCAGTACTTC. This sequence encodes CASTPLQGPYEQYF.

This clonotype was seen more than once but under ten times. The chain recombines TRBV5-5 with TRBJ2-5, with D possibly matching TRBD2 (6 bases). The CDR3 extends over 14 amino acids. Germline CDR1 SGHKS, CDR2 YYEKEE (reference sequence). The V end lost 0 bases, the J end lost 1 base, and 7 bases lay between the germline ends. The CDR3 coding sequence is TGTGCCAGCAGCTTGGGGAGGGTCCAAGAGACCCAGTACTTC. This gives the protein CASSLGRVQETQYF.

This clonotype was seen only a few times. The chain recombines TRBV7-3 with TRBJ2-1; D is ambiguous. Trimming left V 3 bases short and J 5 bases short, with 11 bases between. This CDR3 is built from 14 residues. Germline V gene data show CDR1 as SGHTA and CDR2 as FQGTGA. The CDR3 DNA reads TGTGCCAGCAGCTTGACCGGGCCTAACAATGAGCAGTTCTTC. Protein product: CASSLTGPNNEQFF.

This clonotype has ten or more counts. The chain uses TRBV29-1 and TRBJ2-2; the D call may be TRBD1 or TRBD2 (5 bases each). Germline V CDR1 and CDR2: SQVTM, ANQGSEA. Trimming stripped 4 bases from V and 2 bases from J, with 20 bases between. The CDR3 contains 17 residues. CDR3 sequence reads: CSVGGHLAWRNTGELFF. The CDR3 DNA is TGCAGCGTTGGGGGCCACTTAGCGTGGAGAAACACCGGGGAGCTGTTTTTT.